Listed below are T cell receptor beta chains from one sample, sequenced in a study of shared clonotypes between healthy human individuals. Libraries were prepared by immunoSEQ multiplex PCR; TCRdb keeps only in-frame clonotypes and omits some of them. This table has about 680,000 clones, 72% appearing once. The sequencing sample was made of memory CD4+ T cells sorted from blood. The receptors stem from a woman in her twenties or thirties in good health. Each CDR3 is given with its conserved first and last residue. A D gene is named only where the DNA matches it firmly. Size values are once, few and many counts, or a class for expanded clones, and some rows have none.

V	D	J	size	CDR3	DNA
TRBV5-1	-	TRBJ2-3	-	CASRDPLGDRTDTQYF	TGCGCCAGCAGGGACCCTTTGGGGGATAGGACAGATACGCAGTATTTT
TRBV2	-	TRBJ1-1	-	CASSEPLGGALGSEAFF	TGTGCCAGCAGTGAACCCCTGGGCGGGGCTCTTGGTTCTGAAGCTTTCTTT
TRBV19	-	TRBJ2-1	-	CASNRNNEQFF	TGTGCCAGTAATAGGAACAATGAGCAGTTCTTC
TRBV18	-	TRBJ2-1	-	CASSAATGNEQFF	TGTGCCAGCTCAGCCGCCACAGGTAACGAGCAGTTCTTC
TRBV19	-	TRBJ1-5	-	CASRTHEGGASNQPQHF	TGTGCCAGTAGAACTCACGAGGGGGGGGCAAGCAATCAGCCCCAGCATTTT
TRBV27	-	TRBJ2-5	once	CASSLYLETQYF	TGTGCCAGCAGTTTATATCTGGAGACCCAGTACTTC
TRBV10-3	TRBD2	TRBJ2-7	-	CAISEPREGTYEQYF	TGTGCCATCAGTGAGCCACGGGAGGGAACCTACGAGCAGTACTTC
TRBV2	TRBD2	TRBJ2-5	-	CASFRLAVETQYF	TGTGCCAGCTTCCGACTAGCGGTGGAGACCCAGTACTTC
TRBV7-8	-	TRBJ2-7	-	CASSLHRILDVYEQYF	TGTGCCAGCAGCTTGCACAGGATACTGGACGTCTACGAGCAGTACTTC
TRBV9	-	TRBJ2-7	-	CASSVGRGSEQYF	TGTGCCAGCAGCGTAGGAAGGGGCTCAGAGCAGTACTTC
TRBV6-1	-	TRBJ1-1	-	CASTLDSGLEAFF	TGTGCCAGCACCCTTGACAGCGGGCTTGAAGCTTTCTTT
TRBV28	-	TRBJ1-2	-	CASSLSPNPNYGYTF	TGTGCCAGCAGTTTAAGTCCGAACCCTAACTATGGCTACACCTTC
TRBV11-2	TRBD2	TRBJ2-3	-	CASSLGLAGVTDTQYF	TGTGCCAGCAGCTTAGGACTAGCGGGAGTGACAGATACGCAGTATTTT
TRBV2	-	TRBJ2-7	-	CASTERGGEQYF	TGTGCCAGCACAGAAAGAGGCGGCGAGCAGTACTTC
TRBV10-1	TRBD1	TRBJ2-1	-	CASRRDRSTYNEQFF	TGCGCCAGCCGCCGGGACAGGAGTACCTACAATGAGCAGTTCTTC
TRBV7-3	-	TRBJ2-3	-	CASSFFQGSTDTQYF	TGTGCCAGCAGCTTTTTTCAAGGGAGCACAGATACGCAGTATTTT
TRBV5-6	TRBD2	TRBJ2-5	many	CASSRGTSGRRLGETQYF	TGTGCCAGCAGCCGGGGCACTAGCGGGAGAAGGTTAGGAGAGACCCAGTACTTC
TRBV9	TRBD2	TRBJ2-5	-	CASSVGLAGGPGQETQYF	TGTGCCAGCAGCGTAGGACTAGCGGGAGGGCCGGGGCAAGAGACCCAGTACTTC
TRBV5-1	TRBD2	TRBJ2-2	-	CASRPQTSGIWGTGELFF	TGCGCCAGCCGTCCACAGACTAGCGGGATATGGGGCACCGGGGAGCTGTTTTTT
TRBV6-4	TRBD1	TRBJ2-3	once	CASSRQGASDTQYF	TGTGCCAGCAGTCGACAGGGGGCTTCAGATACGCAGTATTTT
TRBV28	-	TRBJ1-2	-	CASSPISGNYGYTF	TGTGCCAGCAGCCCAATTTCGGGAAACTATGGCTACACCTTC
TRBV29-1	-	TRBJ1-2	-	CSVPGGQPGGYTF	TGCAGCGTGCCCGGGGGACAACCGGGAGGCTACACCTTC
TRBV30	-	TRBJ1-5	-	CAWGSLGNQPQHF	TGTGCCTGGGGATCGTTGGGCAATCAGCCCCAGCATTTT
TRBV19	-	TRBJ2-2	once	CASSRRTERTGELFF	TGTGCCAGTAGTCGAAGGACAGAAAGGACCGGGGAGCTGTTTTTT
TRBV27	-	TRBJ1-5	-	CASSLMYDSQPQHF	TGTGCCAGCAGTTTAATGTATGATTCCCAGCCCCAGCATTTT
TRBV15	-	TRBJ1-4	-	CATSRDIGGPDEKLFF	TGTGCCACCAGCAGAGATATCGGGGGGCCGGATGAAAAACTGTTTTTT
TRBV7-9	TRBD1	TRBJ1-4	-	CASSLDRGTVPEKLFF	TGTGCCAGCAGCTTAGACAGGGGGACAGTACCCGAAAAACTGTTTTTT
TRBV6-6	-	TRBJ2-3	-	CASSQGDTQYF	TGTGCCAGCAGTCAAGGTGATACGCAGTATTTT
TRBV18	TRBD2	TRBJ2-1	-	CASSPWVEAGGPVEQFF	TGTGCCAGCTCACCATGGGTTGAGGCGGGAGGTCCGGTTGAGCAGTTCTTC
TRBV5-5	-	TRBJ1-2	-	CASSQPGAGQYGYTF	TGTGCCAGCAGCCAGCCAGGAGCAGGGCAATATGGCTACACCTTC
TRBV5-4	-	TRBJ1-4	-	CASSLDSSTAYEKLFF	TGTGCCAGCAGCTTGGACAGCTCGACAGCCTATGAAAAACTGTTTTTT
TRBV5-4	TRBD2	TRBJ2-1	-	CASSFSAGGHYNEQFF	TGTGCCAGCAGCTTTTCAGCGGGAGGGCACTACAATGAGCAGTTCTTC
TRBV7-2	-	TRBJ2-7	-	CASSLLRSGSYEQYF	TGTGCCAGCAGCTTGCTACGTAGCGGCTCCTACGAGCAGTACTTC
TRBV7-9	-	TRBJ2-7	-	CASSPSEAAYEQYF	TGTGCCAGCAGCCCCTCTGAAGCGGCCTACGAGCAGTACTTC
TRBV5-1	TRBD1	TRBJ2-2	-	CASSPLGQGSTGELFF	TGCGCCAGCAGCCCTCTGGGACAGGGGTCAACCGGGGAGCTGTTTTTT
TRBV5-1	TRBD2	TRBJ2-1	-	CASSLVGGSYNEQFF	TGCGCCAGCAGCTTGGTAGGCGGGAGCTACAATGAGCAGTTCTTC
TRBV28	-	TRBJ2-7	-	CASRLLYEQYF	TGTGCCAGCAGGTTACTTTACGAGCAGTACTTC
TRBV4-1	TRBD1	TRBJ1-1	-	CASRFRDRDNTEAFF	TGCGCCAGCAGATTCAGGGACAGGGACAACACTGAAGCTTTCTTT
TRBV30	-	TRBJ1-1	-	CAATRNRDTEAFF	TGTGCCGCCACCCGAAACAGGGACACTGAAGCTTTCTTT
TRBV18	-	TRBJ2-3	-	CASSPELPMGTDTQYF	TGTGCCAGCTCACCAGAGCTGCCGATGGGCACAGATACGCAGTATTTT
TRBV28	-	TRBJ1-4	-	CASSSSGEKLFF	TGTGCCAGCAGTTCATCAGGGGAAAAACTGTTTTTT
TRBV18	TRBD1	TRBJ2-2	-	CASSPTTGPINTGELFF	TGTGCCAGCTCACCAACGACAGGGCCAATAAACACCGGGGAGCTGTTTTTT
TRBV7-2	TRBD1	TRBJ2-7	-	CASRTQRDSYEQYF	TGTGCCAGCAGAACCCAACGGGACAGCTACGAGCAGTACTTC
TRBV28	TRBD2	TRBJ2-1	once	CASSLGGRDYNEQFF	TGTGCCAGCAGTTTAGGCGGGAGGGACTACAATGAGCAGTTCTTC
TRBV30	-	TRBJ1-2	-	CAWSGQNYGYTF	TGTGCCTGGAGTGGGCAGAACTATGGCTACACCTTC
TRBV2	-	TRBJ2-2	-	CASSRRQGSPGELFF	TGTGCCAGCAGCAGAAGGCAGGGATCCCCCGGGGAGCTGTTTTTT
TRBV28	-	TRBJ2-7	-	CASSSPAEVRNEQYF	TGTGCCAGCAGTTCCCCGGCGGAGGTTAGGAACGAGCAGTACTTC
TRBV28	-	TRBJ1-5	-	CASSFETLQGGQPQHF	TGTGCCAGCAGTTTCGAGACTCTACAGGGAGGCCAGCCCCAGCATTTT
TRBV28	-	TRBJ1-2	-	CASSLPENYGYTF	TGTGCCAGCTCGCTTCCGGAGAACTATGGCTACACCTTC
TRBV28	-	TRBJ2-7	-	CASSLYLAPGEQYF	TGTGCCAGCAGTTTATACCTAGCGCCGGGCGAGCAGTACTTC
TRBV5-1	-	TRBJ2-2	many	CASSPDSSGELFF	TGCGCCAGCAGCCCCGACTCGTCCGGGGAGCTGTTTTTT
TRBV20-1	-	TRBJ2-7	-	CSAGPYEQYF	TGCAGTGCCGGACCCTACGAGCAGTACTTC
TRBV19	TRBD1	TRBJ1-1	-	CASSRTGWTEAFF	TGTGCCAGTAGCCGGACAGGGTGGACTGAAGCTTTCTTT
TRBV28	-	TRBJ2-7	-	CASSSHTKPYEQYF	TGTGCCAGCAGTTCACATACGAAGCCCTACGAGCAGTACTTC
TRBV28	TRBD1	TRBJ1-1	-	CASFSPGQIGTEAFF	TGTGCCAGCTTTTCTCCGGGACAGATCGGAACTGAAGCTTTCTTT
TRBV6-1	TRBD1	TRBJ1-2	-	CASSESGTGARIYGYTF	TGTGCCAGCAGTGAATCCGGGACAGGGGCCCGAATTTATGGCTACACCTTC
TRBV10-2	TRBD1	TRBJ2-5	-	CASREYRTGARVTQYF	TGCGCCAGCAGGGAATACAGAACAGGGGCACGGGTGACCCAGTACTTC
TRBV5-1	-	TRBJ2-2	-	CASSLGSFTGELFF	TGCGCCAGCAGCTTAGGTTCATTCACCGGGGAGCTGTTTTTT
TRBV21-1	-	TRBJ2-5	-	CASSKGLGETQYF	TGTGCCAGCAGCAAAGGACTAGGAGAGACCCAGTACTTC